Below are 8 T cell receptor beta chains sequenced from a single sample in a study of cytomegalovirus exposure and HLA in healthy donors. Method: immunoSEQ multiplex PCR; TCRdb's copy keeps in-frame clones and lacks some. Altogether more than 250,000 clones are present, about nine tenths being singletons, with the ten largest covering around 3.1%. The source material was PBMCs. The receptors here all came from a woman in her thirties in good health and CMV-seronegative.

This chain joins TRBV19 and TRBJ2-7, with TRBD2 identical over 11 bases. Germline V gene data show CDR1 as LNHDA and CDR2 as SQIVND (reference sequence). The J segment lost 5 bases and the V segment lost 5 bases, leaving 5 bases of the junction unmatched. This CDR3 has 14 amino acids. CDR3 protein: CASSPRTSGHEQYF. For the CDR3, the DNA is TGTGCCAGTAGTCCAAGGACTAGCGGGCACGAGCAGTACTTC.

This clone was detected once. This chain links TRBV4-3 with TRBJ2-3; D is undetermined. The V gene lost 0 bases and the J gene lost 7 bases, with 8 bases spanning the gap. The CDR3 length is 13 residues. CDR1 and CDR2 from the germline V gene are LGHNA and YSLEER. Here the CDR3 reads CASSQDPGHTQYF. CDR3 coding DNA: TGCGCCAGCAGCCAAGATCCCGGCCATACGCAGTATTTT.

V and J are TRBV10-3 and TRBJ2-3, with 9 bases identical to TRBD2. The CDR3 is 14 amino acids. Germline CDR1 and CDR2: ENHRY and SYGVKD. J gave up 5 bases and V 6 bases, and 6 bases lay outside the gene matches. The CDR3 DNA is TGTGCCATCAGCCGGTCACTAGCGGGAGATACGCAGTATTTT. This encodes CAISRSLAGDTQYF.

This rearrangement joins TRBV27 to TRBJ2-7; D ambiguous. V was pared by 2 bases and J by 4 bases, with 9 bases between. The CDR3 is 13 residues long. CDR1 and CDR2 (germline): MNHEY, SMNVEV (reference sequence). The CDR3 DNA is TGTGCCAGCAGTTTAAGTGACATGTACGAGCAGTACTTC. Translating it yields CASSLSDMYEQYF.

The rearrangement uses TRBV5-5 and TRBJ2-7, with TRBD1 matching 7 bases. Germline V gives CDR1 SGHKS, CDR2 YYEKEE (reference sequence). The junction had 10 bases not matched to a gene; V was cut back by 0 bases and J by 4 bases. The CDR3 is made up of 16 amino acids. The CDR3 reads CASSLATGDLGYEQYF. The CDR3 nucleotides are TGTGCCAGCAGCTTGGCTACAGGGGATTTGGGGTACGAGCAGTACTTC.

This chain links TRBV4-3 with TRBJ2-2; D may be TRBD1 or TRBD2 (5 bases each). CDR3 length: 14 amino acids. V was pared by 1 base and J by 6 bases, with 9 bases between. In germline, CDR1 is LGHNA, CDR2 YSLEER. The CDR3: CASSQGLGPGELFF. For the CDR3, the DNA is TGCGCCAGCAGCCAAGGATTGGGACCCGGGGAGCTGTTTTTT.

The chain links TRBV19 to TRBJ2-5; tentative D call: TRBD2 (6 bases). V gave up 6 bases and J gave up 3 bases, with 14 bases separating them. There are 14 residues in the CDR3. Germline V lookup: CDR1 LNHDA, CDR2 SQIVND (reference sequence). In DNA, the CDR3 is TGTGCCAGTAGGACTACAGGCGGGGAAGAGACCCAGTACTTC. Protein product: CASRTTGGEETQYF.

This sequence joins TRBV6-5 and TRBJ2-7; maybe TRBD1 (6 bases). Germline CDR1 is MNHEY and CDR2 is SVGAGI. The V gene lost 5 bases and the J gene lost 7 bases, with 21 bases spanning the gap. This CDR3 has 15 amino acids. The CDR3 DNA sequence: TGTGCCAGCAGTATAAGGGGGTCAGGGGAGTGGGAGCAGTACTTC. This codes for CASSIRGSGEWEQYF.